There are a few counts of the clone carrying this T cell receptor (beta chain). These data originate in a study of blood T cell repertoires in COVID-19. As for the study in general: Both acute and convalescent COVID-19 samples were obtained from the United States, Italy and Spain. T cells, B-cell-depleted T cells, or PBMCs provided the cDNA or gDNA that served as material.

V lost 9 bases and J lost 4, with 12 bases in between. CDR1 is KGHSH and CDR2 is LQKENI in the germline V gene. CDR3 length: 13 amino acids. Enrolled during active infection, Seattle patients were then followed longitudinally. The authors' processing: Amplified reference gene primers provided the basis for estimating nucleated cell counts. Libraries were prepared by immunoSEQ multiplex PCR; TCRdb keeps only in-frame clonotypes and omits some of them. The DNA gave D and trimming, while V, J and clone size come from that table. The data show 250,000 to 350,000 clones, roughly 90% seen once. The specimen sequenced was peripheral blood. The clonotype comes from a woman younger than 45 with COVID-19, enrolled during active disease. V gene TRBV18 combines with J gene TRBJ2-2; the D gene is possibly TRBD2 (5 bases). The DNA of the CDR3 is TGTGCCAGTAAACTAGGATTCACCGGGGAGCTGTTTTTT. Protein product: CASKLGFTGELFF.